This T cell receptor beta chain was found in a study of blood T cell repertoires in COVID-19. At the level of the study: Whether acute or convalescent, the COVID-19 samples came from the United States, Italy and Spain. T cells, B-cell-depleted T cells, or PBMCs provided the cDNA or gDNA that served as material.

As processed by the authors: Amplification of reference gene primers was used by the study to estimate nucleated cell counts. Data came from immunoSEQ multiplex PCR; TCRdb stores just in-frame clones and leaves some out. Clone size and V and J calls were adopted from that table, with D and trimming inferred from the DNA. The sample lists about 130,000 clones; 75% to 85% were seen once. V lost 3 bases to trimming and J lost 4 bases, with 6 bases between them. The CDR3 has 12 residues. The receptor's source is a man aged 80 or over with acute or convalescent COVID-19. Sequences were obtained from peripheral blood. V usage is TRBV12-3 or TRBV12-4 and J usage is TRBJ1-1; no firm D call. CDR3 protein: CASSFTITEAFF. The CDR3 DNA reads TGTGCCAGCAGTTTTACTATCACTGAAGCTTTCTTT.